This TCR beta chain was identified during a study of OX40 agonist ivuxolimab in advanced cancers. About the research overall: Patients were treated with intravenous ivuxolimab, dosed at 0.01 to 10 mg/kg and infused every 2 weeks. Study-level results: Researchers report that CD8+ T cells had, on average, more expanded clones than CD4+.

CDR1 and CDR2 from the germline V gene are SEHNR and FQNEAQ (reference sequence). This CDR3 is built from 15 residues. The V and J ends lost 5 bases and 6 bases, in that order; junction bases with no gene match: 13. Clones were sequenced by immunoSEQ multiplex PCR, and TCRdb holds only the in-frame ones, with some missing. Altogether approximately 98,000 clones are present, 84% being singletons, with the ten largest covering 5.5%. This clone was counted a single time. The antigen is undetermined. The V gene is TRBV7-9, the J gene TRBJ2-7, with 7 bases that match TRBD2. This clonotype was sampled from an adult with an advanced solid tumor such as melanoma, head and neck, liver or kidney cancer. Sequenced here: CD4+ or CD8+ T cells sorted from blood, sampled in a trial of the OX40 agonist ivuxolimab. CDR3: CASSLAAGSPPEQYF. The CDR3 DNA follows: TGTGCCAGCAGCCTCGCAGCGGGATCCCCTCCCGAGCAGTACTTC.